This T cell receptor beta chain was captured in a study of radiotherapy plus CTLA-4 blockade in lung cancer. Study details: Disease control was seen in 31% of patients, objective responses in more than 15%.

Overall study results and limits: Dynamics of early blood T cell clones, together with interferon-beta, were reportedly the best predictors of response.

Assay: immunoSEQ multiplex PCR; the TCRdb copy retains only in-frame clones and omits some. The data contain roughly 110,000 clones, 85% to 90% of them seen just once; the ten biggest clones take up around 2%. In regard to this clone: The antigen is not known.

V lost 5 bases, J lost 4 bases, and 3 bases stayed unmatched. The CDR3 contains 13 residues. The germline CDR1 and CDR2 sequences are GTSNPN and SVGIG (reference sequence). The source was peripheral blood, collected from a patient treated with radiotherapy plus ipilimumab. The chain couples TRBV30 to TRBJ2-1; 9 bases align to TRBD2. This clonotype was sampled from a human donor with non-small cell lung cancer that progressed on radiotherapy plus ipilimumab. Some clones in this sample may be carry-over from other donors' samples. The CDR3 loop is CAWCSGGYNEQFF. CDR3 in DNA: TGTGCCTGGTGTAGCGGGGGTTACAATGAGCAGTTCTTC.